The T cell receptor beta chain under discussion was sequenced for a study of blood T cell repertoires in COVID-19 (TCRdb year 2020). Regarding the research as a whole: Collaborator samples came from the United States, Italy and Spain and covered acute and convalescent phases of COVID-19. The prospective study material was composed of cDNA or gDNA derived from T cells, B-cell-depleted T cells, or PBMCs. Subjects who had been exposed to COVID-19, were actively infected with it, or had recovered from it provided the deeply sampled blood TCRbeta repertoires that made up the dataset. The repertoires were released in a freely available public database intended as a resource for research on the immune response to SARS-CoV-2. The samples were drawn from the first 160 participants of the ongoing ImmuneRACE study and from 950 to 1,500 subjects provided by 6 global collaborators. Nearly every sample came with metadata listing a de-identified subject ID, COVID-19 status, age in years and sex. HLA class I and class II types, where available, came from metadata supplied by the sample provider rather than from assay-based typing.

What the work shows at the level of the full study, not this receptor alone: How much clinical and demographic metadata was included differed by source and by participant, and the metadata was provided uncurated.

Whole blood was collected in K2EDTA tubes by collaborating institutions according to the institutions' own protocols. For TCRbeta analysis, collaborator samples were shipped as frozen whole blood, as isolated PBMCs, or as DNA extracted from either sample type. A distance of 16 bases separates the germline ends of V and J, which lose 5 bases and 2 bases respectively. The cysteine opens and the phenylalanine closes a CDR3 of 16 amino acids. Only the CDR3 DNA is retained, 48 bases long and in frame from the first base. CDR1 and CDR2 are read off the germline V gene as MDHEN and SYDVKM. TCRbeta CDR3 regions were amplified from genomic DNA using the immunoSEQ Assay, a bias-controlled multiplex PCR. From the authors' description of their analysis: Nucleated cell counts per sample were estimated from amplification of reference gene primers within the assay. Sequence reads were collapsed and filtered to measure the absolute abundance of every unique TCRbeta CDR3 rearrangement. For each sample, productive Simpson clonality was calculated by taking the square root of Simpson's diversity index across productive rearrangements. Drawn from immuneACCESS, this table holds only the in-frame rearrangements with V and J called that TCRdb kept. Clones are partly lost; checked studies trace under half to an unresolved V gene and leave the rest unexplained. The V and J calls and clone size were taken over from that table, and D and trimming were inferred from the DNA. The sample contains around 83,000 clones, 80% to 90% of them found a single time. The leading ten clones occupy approximately 15% of the sample.

Concerning this clone: This receptor's antigen is unknown. Base-call qualities are not available, and no considerably larger clone is one nucleotide away.

The sample comprised peripheral blood. The receptor's source is a man in his 70s with active or convalescent COVID-19. The rearranged segments are TRBV28 and TRBJ1-5; a tentative D match to TRBD1 spans 5 bases. CDR3 loop: CASSNSGVGGNQPQHF. The DNA sequence is as follows: TGTGCCAGCAGTAACTCGGGGGTTGGAGGCAATCAGCCCCAGCATTTT. Supplemented by the reference TRBV28 and TRBJ1-5 proteins around the CDR3, the complete variable domain is DVKVTQSSRYLVKRTGEKVFLECVQDMDHENMFWYRQDPGLGLRLIYFSYDVKMKEKGDIPEGYSVSREKKERFSLILESASTNQTSMYLCASSNSGVGGNQPQHFGDGTRLSIL.